This T cell receptor beta chain is drawn from a study of T cell repertoires in cytomegalovirus infection. About this clonotype itself: Its specificity is not known.

TCRdb reanalysed the reads using MiXCR and keeps one entry per CDR3 protein. The data hold some 500,000 distinct CDR3 sequences, with approximately 40% observed a single time. This receptor was obtained from a human donor in good health (CMV status not recorded). Some clones in this sample may be carry-over from other donors' samples. The sample here was cultured PBMCs, taken from culture after CMV antigen stimulation.

CDR3: CASSLLGTGYTF. The CDR3 nucleotides are TGTGCCAGCAGCTTATTAGGGACTGGCTACACCTTC. The gene calls are TRBV7-2 and TRBJ1-2, with D maybe TRBD1 (5 bases). Trimming removed 2 bases from V and 7 bases from J, with 8 bases in between. This CDR3 has 12 amino acids. In germline, CDR1 is SGHTA, CDR2 FQGNSA.